The T cell receptor (beta chain) under discussion was sequenced for a study of cytomegalovirus exposure and HLA in healthy donors. The wider study: Genotyping showed around four fifths of fewer than 500 donors falling in the Caucasian-associated ancestry cluster.

As concerns this clone: Antigen: not known.

It was with 60 Vbeta and 13 Jbeta primers that the PCR ran. Assay: immunoSEQ multiplex PCR; the TCRdb copy retains only in-frame clones and omits some. The profile shows 150,000 to 180,000 clones, roughly 77% of them singletons. Findings and limits, study-wide: Some public TCRs appeared in many individuals, while most sequences were rare. Later on, analysis showed that most CMV-associated TCR beta chains appeared to be HLA-restricted.

The CDR3 has 16 amino acids. V shed 10 bases and J 2 bases; nucleotides not matched to a gene: 13. Looked up from germline, CDR1 is WNHNN and CDR2 is SYGVQD (reference sequence). This receptor was taken from a man younger than 45 in good health and CMV-seropositive. The sequencing input was PBMCs. The chain joins TRBV10-1 to TRBJ2-5; 10 nucleotides agree with TRBD2. CDR3 in DNA: TGCGCCACCCCCCGGGGGAGCGGGGGGGCACAAGAGACCCAGTACTTC. Translation gives CATPRGSGGAQETQYF.